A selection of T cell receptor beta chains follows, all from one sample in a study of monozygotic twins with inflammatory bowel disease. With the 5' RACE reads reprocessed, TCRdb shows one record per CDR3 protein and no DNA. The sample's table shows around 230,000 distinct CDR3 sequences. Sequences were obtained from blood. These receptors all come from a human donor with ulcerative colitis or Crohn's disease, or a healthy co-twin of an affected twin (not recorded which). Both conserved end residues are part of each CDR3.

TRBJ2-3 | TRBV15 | CATSSLRSAALGDTQYF
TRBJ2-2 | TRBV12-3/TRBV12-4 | CASSLYPGGAATGELFF
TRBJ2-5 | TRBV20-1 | CSRSGGARGETQYF
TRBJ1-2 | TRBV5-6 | CASSLKPQGNYGYTF
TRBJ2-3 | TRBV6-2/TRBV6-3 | CASLGITDTQYF
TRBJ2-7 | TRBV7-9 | CASSYRDGGYYEQYF
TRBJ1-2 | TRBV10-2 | CASRAGTGAQRNYGYTF
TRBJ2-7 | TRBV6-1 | CASKPRIVLSPYEQYF
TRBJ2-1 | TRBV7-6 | CASSLGAGSSYNEQFF
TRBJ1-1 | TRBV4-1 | CASSHGQGNTEAFF